These 10 T cell receptor beta chains came from one sample sequenced in a study of CD8 T cells in ankylosing spondylitis. One entry per CDR3 protein results from TCRdb running MiXCR on the 5' RACE reads. The table lists around 140,000 distinct CDR3 sequences, 17% of them singletons. For these TCRs, the target antigens are not known. Notes on the study in general: Apparently characteristic of ankylosing spondylitis blood was a TCR beta motif (under ten highly homologous variants).

The specimen was blood, either unsorted or a sorted T cell fraction (not recorded which). The receptors were gathered from a male donor with ankylosing spondylitis.

The J gene is TRBJ2-3, the V gene TRBV4-1, with no clear D. This CDR3 is built from 14 residues. Germline lookup yields CDR1 MGHRA and CDR2 YSYEKL. V lost 0 bases and J lost 2, with 6 bases in between. For the CDR3, the DNA is TGCGCCAGCAGCCAAGATTCCTACACAGATACGCAGTATTTT. It translates to CASSQDSYTDTQYF.

The chain joins TRBV27 to TRBJ2-3; TRBD2 matches at 7 bases. CDR1 MNHEY and CDR2 SMNVEV come from the germline V gene (reference sequence). The CDR3 has 14 residues. J gave up 2 bases and V 4 bases, and 3 bases lay outside the gene matches. Here the CDR3 reads CASSWGGLTDTQYF. The DNA for the CDR3 is TGTGCCAGCAGTTGGGGGGGACTCACAGATACGCAGTATTTT.

The chain joins TRBV6-1 to TRBJ2-7; D call uncertain. V lost 7 bases to trimming and J lost 3 bases, with 10 bases between them. This CDR3 spans 12 amino acids. Germline values: CDR1 MNHNS, CDR2 SASEGT. The CDR3 region has the DNA TGTGCCAGCATACGGACCCGCTACGAGCAGTACTTC. This translates into CASIRTRYEQYF.

This clonotype was counted between two and nine times. V gene TRBV28 combines with J gene TRBJ2-7; 8 bases align to TRBD2. V lost 1 base to trimming and J lost 0 bases; unmatched junction nucleotides: 8. CDR3 length: 17 residues. From germline, CDR1 is MDHEN and CDR2 SYDVKM. The chain's CDR3 is CASSLSLAESSSYEQYF. The DNA of the CDR3 is TGTGCCAGCAGTTTATCACTAGCGGAATCGAGCTCCTACGAGCAGTACTTC.

There are a few counts of this clonotype. The gene calls are TRBV27 and TRBJ2-7; perhaps TRBD1 as D (5 bases). Germline-derived CDR1 and CDR2 are MNHEY and SMNVEV (reference sequence). This CDR3 region has 13 residues. Trimming pared 3 bases from V and 6 bases from J, leaving 12 bases between. CDR3: CASSFAGLTEQYF. In DNA, the CDR3 is TGTGCCAGCAGTTTCGCAGGGCTTACCGAGCAGTACTTC.

V gene TRBV7-2 combines with J gene TRBJ1-5; TRBD1 matches 8 bases. The V segment lost 5 bases and the J segment 4 bases; nucleotides outside the gene matches: 7. Germline CDR1 is SGHTA and CDR2 is FQGNSA. This CDR3 spans 15 amino acids. The chain's CDR3 is CASSEWTGRNQPQHF. CDR3 DNA: TGTGCCAGCAGCGAATGGACAGGGAGAAATCAGCCCCAGCATTTT.

The chain is built from TRBV12-3 or TRBV12-4 and TRBJ2-4; possibly TRBD1 for D (5 bases). V gave up 7 bases and J gave up 7 bases, with 14 bases separating them. This CDR3 is 13 amino acids long. The CDR3, as DNA: TGTGCCAGCACAGTAGGGGTAGGGAACATTCAGTACTTC. This codes for CASTVGVGNIQYF.

This clonotype was recorded many times. The V gene is TRBV20-1, the J gene TRBJ2-7; TRBD2 aligns across 8 bases. Per the germline V gene, CDR1 is DFQATT and CDR2 is SNEGSKA (reference sequence). V trimming: 2 bases; J trimming: 5 bases; junction bases outside the gene matches: 5. This CDR3 contains 13 residues. CDR3 nucleotides: TGCAGTGCTAGAAGCGGGAGTGGGGACGAGCAGTACTTC. This gives the protein CSARSGSGDEQYF.

This clonotype was found many times. J is TRBJ1-1 and V is TRBV4-2, with D possibly TRBD1 on 6 matching bases. The CDR3 consists of 14 residues. Germline lookup yields CDR1 LGHNA and CDR2 YNFKEQ. The V and J ends lost 3 bases and 0 bases respectively, with 8 bases between them. The CDR3 reads CASSQGGLNTEAFF. The DNA for the CDR3 is TGTGCCAGCAGCCAGGGGGGCCTGAACACTGAAGCTTTCTTT.

The chain uses TRBV5-6 and TRBJ2-1; TRBD1 might be the D (5 bases). V was shortened by 1 base and J by 7 bases, with 21 bases between the two germline ends. This CDR3 is 17 amino acids long. Germline CDR1 is SGHDT and CDR2 is YYEEEE. CDR3 in DNA: TGTGCCAGCAGCTTGTTTACAGTAGGGGCCTGGGGTAATGAGCAGTTCTTC. Translating it yields CASSLFTVGAWGNEQFF.